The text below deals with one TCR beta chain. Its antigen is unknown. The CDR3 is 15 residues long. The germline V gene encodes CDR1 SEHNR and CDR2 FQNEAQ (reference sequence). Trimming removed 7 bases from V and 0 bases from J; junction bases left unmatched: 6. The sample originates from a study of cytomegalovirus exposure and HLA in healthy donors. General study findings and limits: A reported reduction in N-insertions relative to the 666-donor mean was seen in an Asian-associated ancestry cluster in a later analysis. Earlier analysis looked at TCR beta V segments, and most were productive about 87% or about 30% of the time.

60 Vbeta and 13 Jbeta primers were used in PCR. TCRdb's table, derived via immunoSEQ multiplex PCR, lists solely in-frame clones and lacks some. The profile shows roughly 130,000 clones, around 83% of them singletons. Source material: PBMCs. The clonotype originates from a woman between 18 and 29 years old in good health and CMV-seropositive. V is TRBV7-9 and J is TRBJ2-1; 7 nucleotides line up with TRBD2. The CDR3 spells CASTHPGGSYNEQFF. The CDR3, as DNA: TGTGCCAGCACACATCCGGGGGGCTCCTACAATGAGCAGTTCTTC.